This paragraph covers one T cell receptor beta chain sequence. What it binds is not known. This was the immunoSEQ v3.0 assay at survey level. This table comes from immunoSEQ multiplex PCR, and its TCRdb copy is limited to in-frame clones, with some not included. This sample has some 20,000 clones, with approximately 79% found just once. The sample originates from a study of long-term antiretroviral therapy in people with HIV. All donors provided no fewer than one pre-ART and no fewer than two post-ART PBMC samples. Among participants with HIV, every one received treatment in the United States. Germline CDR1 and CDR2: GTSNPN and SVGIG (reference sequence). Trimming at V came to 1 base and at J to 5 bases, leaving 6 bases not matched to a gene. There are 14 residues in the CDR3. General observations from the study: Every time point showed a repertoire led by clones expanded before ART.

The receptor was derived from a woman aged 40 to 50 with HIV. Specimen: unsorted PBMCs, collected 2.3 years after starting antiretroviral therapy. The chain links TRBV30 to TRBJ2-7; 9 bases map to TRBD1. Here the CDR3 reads CAWSAGTGFHEQYF. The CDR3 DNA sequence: TGTGCCTGGAGTGCCGGGACAGGGTTCCACGAGCAGTACTTC.